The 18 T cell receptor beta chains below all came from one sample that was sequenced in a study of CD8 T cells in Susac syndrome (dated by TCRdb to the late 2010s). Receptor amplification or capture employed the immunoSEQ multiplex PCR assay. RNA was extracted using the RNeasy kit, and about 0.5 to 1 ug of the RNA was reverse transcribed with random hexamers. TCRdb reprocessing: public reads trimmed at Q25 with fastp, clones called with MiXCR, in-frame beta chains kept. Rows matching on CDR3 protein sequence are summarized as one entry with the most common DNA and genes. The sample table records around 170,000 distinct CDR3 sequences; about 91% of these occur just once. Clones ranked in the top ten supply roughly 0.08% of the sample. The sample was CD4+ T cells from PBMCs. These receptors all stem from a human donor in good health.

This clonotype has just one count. The CDR3 loop reads CASSPPAGGLTGELFF. The DNA of the CDR3 is TGTGCCAGCAGCCCGCCTGCAGGGGGCTTAACCGGGGAGCTGTTTTTT. The chain links TRBV5-4 to TRBJ2-2, with 8 bases fitting TRBD1. The CDR3 runs to 16 residues. Germline V gene lookup returns CDR1 SGHNT and CDR2 YYREEE (reference sequence). V trimming: 4 bases; J trimming: 5 bases; junction bases outside the gene matches: 10.

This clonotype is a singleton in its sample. CDR3 sequence reads: CASSQDLDIYTEAFF. CDR3 DNA: TGTGCCAGCAGCCAAGATTTAGACATTTACACTGAAGCTTTCTTT. The rearrangement links TRBV3-1 to TRBJ1-1; D is ambiguous. The V end was cut by 0 bases, the J end by 3 bases, with 11 bases between. The CDR3 runs 15 residues. Germline CDR1 is LGHDT and CDR2 is YNNKEL (reference sequence). Full variable domain (remainder filled in from reference TRBV3-1 and TRBJ1-1): DTAVSQTPKYLVTQMGNDKSIKCEQNLGHDTMYWYKQDSKKFLKIMFSYNNKELIINETVPNRFSPKSPDKAHLNLHINSLELGDSAVYFCASSQDLDIYTEAFFGQGTRLTVV.

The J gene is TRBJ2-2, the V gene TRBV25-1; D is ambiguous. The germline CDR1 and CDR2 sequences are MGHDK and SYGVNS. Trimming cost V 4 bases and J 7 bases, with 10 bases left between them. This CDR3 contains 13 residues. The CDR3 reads CASSGRYGGELFF. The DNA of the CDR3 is TGTGCCAGCAGTGGGCGGTACGGCGGGGAGCTGTTTTTT.

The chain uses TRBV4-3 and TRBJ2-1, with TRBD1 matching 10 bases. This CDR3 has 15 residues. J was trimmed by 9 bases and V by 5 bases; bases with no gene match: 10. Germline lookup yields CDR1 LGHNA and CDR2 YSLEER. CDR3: CASSERDRGPSEQFF. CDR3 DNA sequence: TGCGCCAGCAGCGAACGGGACAGGGGACCAAGTGAGCAGTTCTTC.

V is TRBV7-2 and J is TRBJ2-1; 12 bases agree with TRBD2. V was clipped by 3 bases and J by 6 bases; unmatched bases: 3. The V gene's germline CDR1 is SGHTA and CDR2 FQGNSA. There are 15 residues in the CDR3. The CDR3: CASSFGLAGSNEQFF. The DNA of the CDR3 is TGTGCCAGCAGCTTCGGACTAGCGGGGAGCAATGAGCAGTTCTTC.

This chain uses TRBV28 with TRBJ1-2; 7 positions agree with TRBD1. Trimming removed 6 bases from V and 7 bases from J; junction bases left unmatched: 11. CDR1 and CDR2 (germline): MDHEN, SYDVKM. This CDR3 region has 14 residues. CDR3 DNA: TGTGCCAGCAGGACGACAGGACAGGAATCTGGCTACACCTTC. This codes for CASRTTGQESGYTF.

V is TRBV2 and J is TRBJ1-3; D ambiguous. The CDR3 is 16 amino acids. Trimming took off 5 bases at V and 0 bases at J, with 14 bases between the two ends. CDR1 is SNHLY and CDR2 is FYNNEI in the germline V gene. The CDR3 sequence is CASSLAAGFSGNTIYF. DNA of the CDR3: TGTGCCAGCAGTCTTGCTGCCGGATTCTCTGGAAACACCATATATTTT.

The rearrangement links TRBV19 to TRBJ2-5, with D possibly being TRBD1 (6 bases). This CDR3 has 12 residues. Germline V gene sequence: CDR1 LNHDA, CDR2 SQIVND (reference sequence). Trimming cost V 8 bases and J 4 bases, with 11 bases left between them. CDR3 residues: CASAQGSETQYF. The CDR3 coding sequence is TGTGCCAGTGCACAGGGCTCAGAGACCCAGTACTTC. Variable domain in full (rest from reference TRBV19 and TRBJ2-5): DGGITQSPKYLFRKEGQNVTLSCEQNLNHDAMYWYRQDPGQGLRLIYYSQIVNDFQKGDIAEGYSVSREKKESFPLTVTSAQKNPTAFYLCASAQGSETQYFGPGTRLLVL.

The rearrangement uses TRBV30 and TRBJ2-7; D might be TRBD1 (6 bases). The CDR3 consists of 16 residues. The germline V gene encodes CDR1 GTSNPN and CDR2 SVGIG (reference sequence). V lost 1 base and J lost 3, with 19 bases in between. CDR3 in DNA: TGTGCCTGGAGTGGGTACCGAACTGGACAGCACTACGAGCAGTACTTC. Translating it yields CAWSGYRTGQHYEQYF.

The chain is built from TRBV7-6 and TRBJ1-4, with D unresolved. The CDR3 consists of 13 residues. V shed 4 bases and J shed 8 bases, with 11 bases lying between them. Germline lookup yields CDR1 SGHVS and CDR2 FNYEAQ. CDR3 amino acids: CASSYSVGEKLFF. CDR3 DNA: TGTGCCAGCAGCTATTCGGTGGGAGAAAAACTGTTTTTT.

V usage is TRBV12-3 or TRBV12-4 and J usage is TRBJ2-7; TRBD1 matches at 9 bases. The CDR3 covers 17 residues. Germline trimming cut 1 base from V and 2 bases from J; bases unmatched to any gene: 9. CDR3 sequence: CASSLGQLGQGTYEQYF. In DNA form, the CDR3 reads TGTGCCAGCAGTTTAGGGCAACTCGGACAGGGGACCTACGAGCAGTACTTC.

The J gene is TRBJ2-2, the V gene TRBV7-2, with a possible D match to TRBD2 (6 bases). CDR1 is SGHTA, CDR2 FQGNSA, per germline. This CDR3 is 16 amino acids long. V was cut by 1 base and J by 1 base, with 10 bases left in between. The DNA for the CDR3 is TGTGCCAGCAGCTTAGTGGCGGGAAGGAACACCGGGGAGCTGTTTTTT. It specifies CASSLVAGRNTGELFF. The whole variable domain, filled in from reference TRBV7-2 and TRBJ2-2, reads GAGVSQSPSNKVTEKGKDVELRCDPISGHTALYWYRQSLGQGLEFLIYFQGNSAPDKSGLPSDRFSAERTGGSVSTLTIQRTQQEDSAVYLCASSLVAGRNTGELFFGEGSRLTVL.

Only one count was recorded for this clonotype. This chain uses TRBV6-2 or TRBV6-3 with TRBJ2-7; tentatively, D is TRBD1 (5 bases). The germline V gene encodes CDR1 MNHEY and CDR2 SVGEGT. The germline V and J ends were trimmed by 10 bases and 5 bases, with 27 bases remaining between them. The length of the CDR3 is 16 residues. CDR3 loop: CATHAVQVAYRDEQYF. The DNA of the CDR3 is TGTGCCACCCACGCCGTACAGGTGGCTTATCGTGACGAGCAGTACTTC.

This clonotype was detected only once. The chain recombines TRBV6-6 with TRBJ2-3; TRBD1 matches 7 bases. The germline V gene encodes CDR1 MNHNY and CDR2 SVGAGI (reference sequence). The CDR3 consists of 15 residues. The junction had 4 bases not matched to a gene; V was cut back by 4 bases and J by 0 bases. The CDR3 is CASSWGQSSTDTQYF. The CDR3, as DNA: TGTGCCAGCAGTTGGGGACAGAGTAGCACAGATACGCAGTATTTT.

The CDR3 spells CASRGRFANTGELFF. CDR3 coding DNA: TGTGCCAGCAGGGGCCGGTTCGCGAACACCGGGGAGCTGTTTTTT. This chain uses TRBV7-9 with TRBJ2-2, with D unresolved. V gave up 6 bases and J gave up 0 bases, with 11 bases separating them. Germline CDR1 and CDR2: SEHNR and FQNEAQ (reference sequence). The CDR3 totals 15 residues.

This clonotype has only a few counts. CDR3 protein: CASSSRTPRDEKLFF. The CDR3 DNA follows: TGCGCCAGCAGCTCCCGGACCCCACGGGATGAAAAACTGTTTTTT. This chain links TRBV4-1 with TRBJ1-4; D not resolved. V lost 5 bases and J lost 6, with 16 bases in between. CDR1 MGHRA and CDR2 YSYEKL come from the germline V gene. The CDR3 consists of 15 residues.

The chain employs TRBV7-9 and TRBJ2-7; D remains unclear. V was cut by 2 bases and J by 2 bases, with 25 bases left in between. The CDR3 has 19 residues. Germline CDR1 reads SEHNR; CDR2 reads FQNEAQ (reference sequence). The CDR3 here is CASSLRAGAYNLYPYEQYF. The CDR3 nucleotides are TGTGCCAGCAGCTTAAGGGCAGGAGCCTACAACTTATACCCCTACGAGCAGTACTTC.

In DNA, the CDR3 is TGTGCCTGGAGTGCAGGGGTAGCTAATGAAAAACTGTTTTTT. Its protein product is CAWSAGVANEKLFF. The J gene is TRBJ1-4, the V gene TRBV30; a weak D match, TRBD1 (6 bases). Trimming left V 1 base short and J 3 bases short, with 9 bases between. Germline V gene sequence: CDR1 GTSNPN, CDR2 SVGIG (reference sequence). CDR3 size: 14 residues.